This paragraph reports one TCR beta chain. The CDR3 has 14 amino acids. The V gene lost 4 bases and the J gene lost 5 bases, with 13 bases spanning the gap. Germline CDR1 is SGHRS and CDR2 is YFSETQ. Per the authors' pipeline: Reference gene primer amplification gave nucleated cell count estimates. The protocol was immunoSEQ multiplex PCR, while the TCRdb copy is restricted to in-frame clones and leaves out a portion. The V and J calls and clone size were taken over from that table, and D and trimming were inferred from the DNA. The data contain fewer than 450,000 clones, about 90% of them singletons. This sample stems from a study of blood T cell repertoires in COVID-19. Study-wide background: T cells, B-cell-depleted T cells, or PBMCs provided the cDNA or gDNA that served as material.

Enrolled through a virtual design, the participants were between about 18 and 100 years of age and came from fewer than 30 US areas. Recovery meant two consecutive negative NP/OP PCR tests, professional clearance, or resolved symptoms. This receptor was identified in a woman in her thirties who had recovered from COVID-19. The chain links TRBV5-1 to TRBJ1-3; possibly TRBD1 for D (5 bases). The sample taken for sequencing was PBMCs or T cells enriched from blood (not recorded which). CDR3 in DNA: TGCGCCAGCAGCCTGGGGGAGGTTCGAAACACCATATATTTT. This sequence encodes CASSLGEVRNTIYF.